This T cell receptor (beta chain) was captured by sequencing in a study of blood T cells in healthy people across ages. Trimming pared 3 bases from V and 5 bases from J, leaving 11 bases between. Germline loops: CDR1 SEHNR, CDR2 FQNEAQ (reference sequence). The CDR3 is 15 residues long. This clonotype was seen a handful of times. A J-beta primer mix and a sample-barcoded 5' primer were used in a second PCR of about 6 to 12 cycles. A single record per CDR3 protein comes from TCRdb applying MiXCR to the 5' RACE reads. This sample carries 380,000 or so distinct CDR3 sequences, more than 45% of them seen once, and the ten largest clones take 51%.

Sequenced sample: blood. The TCR was taken from a man aged 55 to 70 in good health. This sequence joins TRBV7-9 and TRBJ1-6; unclear D gene. CDR3 protein: CASSFLGINNSPLHF. CDR3 sequence (DNA): TGTGCCAGCAGCTTTCTGGGTATCAATAATTCACCCCTCCACTTT.